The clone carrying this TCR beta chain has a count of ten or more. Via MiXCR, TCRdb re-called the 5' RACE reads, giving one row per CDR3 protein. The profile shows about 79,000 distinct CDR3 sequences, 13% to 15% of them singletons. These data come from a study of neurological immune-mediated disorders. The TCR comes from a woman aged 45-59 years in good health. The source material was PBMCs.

The CDR3 protein is CASSLGPISFAGYTF. The DNA of the CDR3 is TGTGCCAGCAGCTTGGGACCTATATCTTTTGCTGGCTACACCTTC. The V and J genes are TRBV5-5 and TRBJ1-2; D is unclear. V dropped 0 bases and J dropped 7 bases, with 16 bases sitting between them. Germline V gene sequence: CDR1 SGHKS, CDR2 YYEKEE (reference sequence). CDR3 length: 15 amino acids.